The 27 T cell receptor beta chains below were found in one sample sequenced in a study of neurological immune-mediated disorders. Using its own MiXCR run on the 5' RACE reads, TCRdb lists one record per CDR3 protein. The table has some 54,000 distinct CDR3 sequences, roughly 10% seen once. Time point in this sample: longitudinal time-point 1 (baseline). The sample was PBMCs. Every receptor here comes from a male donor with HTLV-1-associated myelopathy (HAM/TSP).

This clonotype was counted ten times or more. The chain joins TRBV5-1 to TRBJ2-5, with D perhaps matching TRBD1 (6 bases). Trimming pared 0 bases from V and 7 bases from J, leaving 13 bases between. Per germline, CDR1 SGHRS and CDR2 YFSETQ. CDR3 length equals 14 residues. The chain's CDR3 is CASSLEAGDRTQYF. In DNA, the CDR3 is TGCGCCAGCAGCTTGGAGGCAGGGGATCGGACCCAGTACTTC.

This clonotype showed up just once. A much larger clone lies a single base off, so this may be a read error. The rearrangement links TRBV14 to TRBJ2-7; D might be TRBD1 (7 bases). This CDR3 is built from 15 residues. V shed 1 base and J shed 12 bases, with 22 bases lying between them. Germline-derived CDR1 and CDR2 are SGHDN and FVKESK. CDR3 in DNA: TGTGCCAGCAGCCAAGGGAAGTTGGCAGGGGGGATCCGGTACTTC. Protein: CASSQGKLAGGIRYF.

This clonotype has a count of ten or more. In DNA form, the CDR3 reads TGCGCCAGCAGCCAAGAACTGTCGCGGGGGGGCTCTTATACGCAGTATTTT. Residues: CASSQELSRGGSYTQYF. The V call is TRBV4-3, the J call TRBJ2-3, with 9 bases that match TRBD2. Germline V gene data show CDR1 as LGHNA and CDR2 as YSLEER. The CDR3 extends over 17 amino acids. V was pared by 0 bases and J by 7 bases, with 11 bases of the junction left unmatched.

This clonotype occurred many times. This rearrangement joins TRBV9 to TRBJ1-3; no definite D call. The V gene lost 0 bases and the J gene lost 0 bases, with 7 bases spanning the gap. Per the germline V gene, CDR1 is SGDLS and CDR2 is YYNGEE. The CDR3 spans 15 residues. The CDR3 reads CASSVEVHSGNTIYF. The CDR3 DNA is TGTGCCAGCAGCGTAGAAGTCCACTCTGGAAACACCATATATTTT.

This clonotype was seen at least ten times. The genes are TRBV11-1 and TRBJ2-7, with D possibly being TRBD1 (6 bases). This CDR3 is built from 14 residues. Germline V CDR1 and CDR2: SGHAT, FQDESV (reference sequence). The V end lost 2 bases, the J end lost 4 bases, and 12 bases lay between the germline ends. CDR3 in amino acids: CASSLMDRDYEQYF. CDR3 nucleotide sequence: TGTGCCAGCAGCTTAATGGACAGAGATTACGAGCAGTACTTC.

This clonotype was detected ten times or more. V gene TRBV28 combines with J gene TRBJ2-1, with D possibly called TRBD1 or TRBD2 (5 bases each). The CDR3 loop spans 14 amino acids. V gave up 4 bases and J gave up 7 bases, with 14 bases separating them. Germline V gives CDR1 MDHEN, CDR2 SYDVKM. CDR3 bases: TGTGCCAGCAGTTGGGACCAAAGTCGTAATGAGCAGTTCTTC. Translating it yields CASSWDQSRNEQFF.

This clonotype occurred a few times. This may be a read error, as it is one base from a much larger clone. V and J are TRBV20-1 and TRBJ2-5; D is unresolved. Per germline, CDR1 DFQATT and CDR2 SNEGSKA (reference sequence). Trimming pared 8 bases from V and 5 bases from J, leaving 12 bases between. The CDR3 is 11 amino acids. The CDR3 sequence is CSTTRRETQYF. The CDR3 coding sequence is TGCAGTACTACCAGAAGGGAGACCCAGTACTTC.

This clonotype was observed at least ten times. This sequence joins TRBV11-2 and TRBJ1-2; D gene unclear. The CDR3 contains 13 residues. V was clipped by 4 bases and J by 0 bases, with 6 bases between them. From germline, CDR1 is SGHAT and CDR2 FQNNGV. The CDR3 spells CASSSPPNYGYTF. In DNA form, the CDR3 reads TGTGCCAGCAGCTCTCCCCCTAACTATGGCTACACCTTC.

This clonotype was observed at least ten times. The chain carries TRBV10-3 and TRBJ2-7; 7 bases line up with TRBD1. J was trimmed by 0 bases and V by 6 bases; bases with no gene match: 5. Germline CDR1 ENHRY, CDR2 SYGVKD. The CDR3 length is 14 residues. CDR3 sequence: CAISGRDSSYEQYF. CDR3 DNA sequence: TGTGCCATCAGCGGCCGGGACAGCTCCTACGAGCAGTACTTC.

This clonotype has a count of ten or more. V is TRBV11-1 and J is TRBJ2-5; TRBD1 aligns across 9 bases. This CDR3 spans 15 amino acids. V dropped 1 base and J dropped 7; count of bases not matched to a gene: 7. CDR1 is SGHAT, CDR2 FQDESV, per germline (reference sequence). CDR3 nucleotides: TGTGCCAGCAGCTTAGACACAGGGGGCGCAAGGACCCAGTACTTC. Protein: CASSLDTGGARTQYF.

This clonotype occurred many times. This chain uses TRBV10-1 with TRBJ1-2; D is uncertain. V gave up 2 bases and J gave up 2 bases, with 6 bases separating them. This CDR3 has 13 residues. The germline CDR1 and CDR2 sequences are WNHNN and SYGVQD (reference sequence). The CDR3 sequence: CASSEAGNYGYTF. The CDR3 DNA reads TGCGCCAGCAGTGAGGCAGGCAACTATGGCTACACCTTC.

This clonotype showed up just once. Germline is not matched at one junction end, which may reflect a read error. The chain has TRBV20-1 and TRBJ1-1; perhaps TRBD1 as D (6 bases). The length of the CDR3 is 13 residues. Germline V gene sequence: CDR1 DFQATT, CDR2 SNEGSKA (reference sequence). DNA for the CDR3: TGCAGTGCCAGGGGAGGGGGAATAGCTGAAGCTTACTTT. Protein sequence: CSARGGGIAEAYF.

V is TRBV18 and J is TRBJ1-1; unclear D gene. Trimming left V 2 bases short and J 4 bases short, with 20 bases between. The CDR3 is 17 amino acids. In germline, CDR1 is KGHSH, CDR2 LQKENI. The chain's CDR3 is CASSPGVRGGLGTEAFF. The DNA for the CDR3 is TGTGCCAGCTCACCAGGGGTCCGGGGAGGGTTGGGCACTGAAGCTTTCTTT.

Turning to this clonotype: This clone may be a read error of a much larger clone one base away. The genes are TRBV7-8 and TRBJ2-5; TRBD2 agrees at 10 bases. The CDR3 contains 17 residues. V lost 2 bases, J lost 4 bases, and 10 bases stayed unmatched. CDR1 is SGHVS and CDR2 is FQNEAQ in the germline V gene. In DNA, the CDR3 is TGTGCCAGCAGCTTAAAAATTCGGGGACTAGCGAGAGAGACCCAGTACTTC. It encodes CASSLKIRGLARETQYF.

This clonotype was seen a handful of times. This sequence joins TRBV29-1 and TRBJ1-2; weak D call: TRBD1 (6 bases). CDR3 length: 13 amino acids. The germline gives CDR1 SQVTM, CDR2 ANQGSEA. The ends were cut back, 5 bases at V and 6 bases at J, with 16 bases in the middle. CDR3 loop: CSVIHGGADGYTF. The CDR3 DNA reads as TGCAGCGTTATCCACGGGGGGGCGGATGGCTACACCTTC.

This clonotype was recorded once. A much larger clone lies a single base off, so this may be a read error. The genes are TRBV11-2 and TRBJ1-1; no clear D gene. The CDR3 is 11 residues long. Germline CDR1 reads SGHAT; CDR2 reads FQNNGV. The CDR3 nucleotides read TGTACCAGCAGTTATAACACTGAAGCTTTCTTT. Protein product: CTSSYNTEAFF.

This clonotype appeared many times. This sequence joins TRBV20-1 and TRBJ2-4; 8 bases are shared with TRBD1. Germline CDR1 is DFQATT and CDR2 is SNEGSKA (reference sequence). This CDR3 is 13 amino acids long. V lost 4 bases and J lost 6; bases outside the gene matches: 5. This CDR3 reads CSAKSQGGNIQYF. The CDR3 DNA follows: TGCAGTGCTAAATCACAGGGGGGAAACATTCAGTACTTC.

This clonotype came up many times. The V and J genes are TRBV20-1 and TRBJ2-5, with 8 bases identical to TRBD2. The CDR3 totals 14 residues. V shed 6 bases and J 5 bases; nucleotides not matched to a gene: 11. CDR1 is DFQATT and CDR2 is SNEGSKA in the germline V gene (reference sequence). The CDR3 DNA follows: TGCAGTGCCAGGGAAGGTAGCGGGGTTGAGACCCAGTACTTC. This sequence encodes CSAREGSGVETQYF.

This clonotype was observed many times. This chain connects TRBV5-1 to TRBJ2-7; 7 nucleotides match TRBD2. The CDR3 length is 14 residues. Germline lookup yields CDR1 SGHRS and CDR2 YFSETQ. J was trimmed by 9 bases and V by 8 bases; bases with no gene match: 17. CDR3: CASTPRGSGGGQYF. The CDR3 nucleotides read TGCGCCAGTACCCCGCGGGGGTCCGGGGGAGGGCAGTACTTC.

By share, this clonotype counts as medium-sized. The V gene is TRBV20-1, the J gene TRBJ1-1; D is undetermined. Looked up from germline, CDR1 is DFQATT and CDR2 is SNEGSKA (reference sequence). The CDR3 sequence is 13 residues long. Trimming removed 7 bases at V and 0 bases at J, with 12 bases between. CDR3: CSVLDDMNTEAFF. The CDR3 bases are TGCAGTGTTCTGGATGACATGAACACTGAAGCTTTCTTT.

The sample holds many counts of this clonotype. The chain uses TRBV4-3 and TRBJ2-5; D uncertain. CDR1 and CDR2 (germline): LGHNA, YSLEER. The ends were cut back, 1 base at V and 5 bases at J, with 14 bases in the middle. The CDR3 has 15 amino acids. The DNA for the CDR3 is TGCGCCAGCAGCCAAGTCATACAGACCGGGGAGACCCAGTACTTC. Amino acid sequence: CASSQVIQTGETQYF.

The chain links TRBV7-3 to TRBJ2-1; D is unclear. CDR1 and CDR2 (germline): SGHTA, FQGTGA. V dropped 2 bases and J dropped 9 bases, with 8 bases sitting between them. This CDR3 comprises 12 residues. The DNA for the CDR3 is TGTGCCAGCAGCTTACTTTTGCGTGAGCAGTTCTTC. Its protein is CASSLLLREQFF.

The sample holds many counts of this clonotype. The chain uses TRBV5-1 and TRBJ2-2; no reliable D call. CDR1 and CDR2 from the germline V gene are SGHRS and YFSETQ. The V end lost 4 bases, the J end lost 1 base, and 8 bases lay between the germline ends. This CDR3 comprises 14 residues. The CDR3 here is CASSVAMNTGELFF. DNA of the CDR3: TGCGCCAGCAGCGTCGCTATGAACACCGGGGAGCTGTTTTTT.

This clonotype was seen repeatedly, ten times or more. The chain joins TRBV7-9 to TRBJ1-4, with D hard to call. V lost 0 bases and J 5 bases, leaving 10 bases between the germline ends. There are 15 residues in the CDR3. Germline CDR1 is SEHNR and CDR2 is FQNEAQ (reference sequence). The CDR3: CASSLAFGSNEKLFF. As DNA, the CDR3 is TGTGCCAGCAGCTTAGCCTTCGGCTCCAATGAAAAACTGTTTTTT.

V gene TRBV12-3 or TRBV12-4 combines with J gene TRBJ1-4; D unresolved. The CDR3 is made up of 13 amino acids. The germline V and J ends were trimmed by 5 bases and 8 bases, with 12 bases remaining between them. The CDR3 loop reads CASSPGVREKLFF. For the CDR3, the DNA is TGTGCCAGCAGTCCTGGGGTAAGGGAAAAACTGTTTTTT.

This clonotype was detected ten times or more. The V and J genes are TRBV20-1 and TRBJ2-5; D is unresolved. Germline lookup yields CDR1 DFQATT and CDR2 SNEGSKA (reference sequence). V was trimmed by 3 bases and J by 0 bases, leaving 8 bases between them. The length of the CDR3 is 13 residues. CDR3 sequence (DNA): TGCAGTGCTAGGATTGAGTACCAAGAGACCCAGTACTTC. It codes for CSARIEYQETQYF.

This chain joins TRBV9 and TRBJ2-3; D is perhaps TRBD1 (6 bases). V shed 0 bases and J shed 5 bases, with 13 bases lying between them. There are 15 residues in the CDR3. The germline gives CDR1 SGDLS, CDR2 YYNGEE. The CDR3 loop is CASSVDTGYRDTQYF. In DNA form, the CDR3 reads TGTGCCAGCAGCGTAGATACAGGGTACAGAGATACGCAGTATTTT.